This T cell receptor beta chain emerged from a study of early T cells in non-severe SARS-CoV-2 infection. Across the whole study: Whole-blood bulk RNA, unsorted, was sequenced, and chains were unpaired.

The CDR3 consists of 16 residues. Germline CDR1 is SEHNR and CDR2 is FQNEAQ (reference sequence). Trimming cost V 5 bases and J 8 bases; bases outside gene matches: 9. This clonotype has a handful of counts. Attached unique molecular identifiers marked individual cDNA molecules. From the 5' RACE reads, TCRdb called clonotypes with MiXCR, one entry per CDR3 protein. The sample includes roughly 92,000 distinct CDR3 sequences, 12% of them seen just once. The source was whole blood, collected at baseline. The chain links TRBV7-9 to TRBJ2-2; 12 bases map to TRBD1. The sequence was collected from an adult who was a healthcare worker with PCR-confirmed SARS-CoV-2 infection or an uninfected control (not recorded which). The CDR3 region is CASSDPGQGASGELFF. In DNA, the CDR3 is TGTGCCAGCAGCGATCCGGGACAGGGGGCTTCAGGGGAGCTGTTTTTT.